The 15 T cell receptor beta chains below come from one sample, sequenced in a study of blood T cell repertoires in COVID-19. The method was immunoSEQ multiplex PCR; TCRdb's version includes in-frame clones alone and lacks a portion of them. The sample holds about 120,000 clones; approximately 87% are singletons and the top ten take about 2.2%. Sequencing was performed on peripheral blood. The source is a young man with acute or convalescent COVID-19.

The V gene is TRBV7-3, the J gene TRBJ2-7, with D perhaps matching TRBD2 (5 bases). The CDR3 runs 14 residues. Trimming removed 2 bases at V and 1 base at J, with 9 bases between. Looked up from germline, CDR1 is SGHTA and CDR2 is FQGTGA. The chain's CDR3 is CASSLSGDSYEQYF. The CDR3 DNA is TGTGCCAGCAGCTTATCCGGGGATTCCTACGAGCAGTACTTC.

This clone was counted a single time. An end of the junction differs from the germline gene, which may be a read error. The chain couples TRBV7-9 to TRBJ2-1; 7 bases are shared with TRBD1. CDR3 length: 12 residues. The germline V gene has CDR1 SEHNR and CDR2 FQNEAQ (reference sequence). The CDR3 bases are TGTGCCAGCAGATTAGGGGGCAGTGAGCAGTTCTTC. It encodes CASRLGGSEQFF.

This sequence joins TRBV15 and TRBJ2-3; TRBD2 might be the D (6 bases). Germline CDR1 is LNHNV and CDR2 is YYDKDF (reference sequence). CDR3 length: 15 amino acids. With 4 bases removed from V and 4 bases from J, the gap between germline ends came to 15 bases. DNA for the CDR3: TGTGCCACCAGCAACGAGGGAGGAGGTGCAGATACGCAGTATTTT. Encoded protein: CATSNEGGGADTQYF.

The rearrangement uses TRBV9 and TRBJ1-3, with 12 bases fitting TRBD1. CDR1 and CDR2 from the germline V gene are SGDLS and YYNGEE. The V gene end was trimmed by 3 bases and the J gene end by 7 bases; junction bases not matched to a gene: 8. CDR3 length: 16 amino acids. CDR3 residues: CASSGPGTGGLNTIYF. In DNA form, the CDR3 reads TGTGCCAGCAGCGGCCCGGGGACAGGGGGCCTGAACACCATATATTTT.

The rearrangement joins TRBV6-2 or TRBV6-3 to TRBJ2-1; D is possibly TRBD1 (6 bases). The length of the CDR3 is 19 residues. V was shortened by 2 bases and J by 3 bases, with 23 bases between the two germline ends. Per the germline V gene, CDR1 is MNHEY and CDR2 is SVGEGT. CDR3 DNA: TGTGCCAGCAGTTACGTGCCAGGGGACAATCAAAAGGGCTACAATGAGCAGTTCTTC. It translates to CASSYVPGDNQKGYNEQFF.

The chain links TRBV19 to TRBJ2-5, with 8 positions matching TRBD2. Germline assignment: CDR1 LNHDA and CDR2 SQIVND (reference sequence). The CDR3 extends over 12 amino acids. Germline trimming cut 5 bases from V and 7 bases from J; bases unmatched to any gene: 3. The CDR3 region is CASSAGGGTQYF. The CDR3, as DNA: TGTGCCAGTAGTGCGGGGGGTGGGACCCAGTACTTC.

This chain links TRBV4-1 with TRBJ1-5; D is possibly TRBD1 (5 bases). With 1 base removed from V and 7 bases from J, the gap between germline ends came to 14 bases. The CDR3 runs to 15 residues. Per germline, CDR1 MGHRA and CDR2 YSYEKL. The CDR3 DNA reads as TGCGCCAGCAGCCAAGGGGTCGGACGGGGGCAGCCCCAGCATTTT. It codes for CASSQGVGRGQPQHF.

The chain has TRBV9 and TRBJ2-1, with D possibly being TRBD2 (5 bases). The CDR3 extends over 15 amino acids. Per germline, CDR1 SGDLS and CDR2 YYNGEE. With 0 bases removed from V and 8 bases from J, the gap between germline ends came to 15 bases. The CDR3 region has the DNA TGTGCCAGCAGCGTAGAAGGGCTAGCTGGCTATGAGCAGTTCTTC. This encodes CASSVEGLAGYEQFF.

This clone was recorded once. This chain connects TRBV5-1 to TRBJ1-1; 7 positions match TRBD1. J gave up 3 bases and V 6 bases, and 8 bases lay outside the gene matches. Germline loops: CDR1 SGHRS, CDR2 YFSETQ. This CDR3 spans 14 amino acids. The CDR3 bases are TGCGCCAGCACGTGGAGCACAGGGGACACTGAAGCTTTCTTT. This codes for CASTWSTGDTEAFF.

The CDR3 spells CAIGLAGGAAYNEQFF. The CDR3 DNA reads as TGTGCCATCGGACTAGCGGGGGGAGCAGCCTACAATGAGCAGTTCTTC. The V call is TRBV10-3, the J call TRBJ2-1, with 14 bases fitting TRBD2. With 8 bases clipped from V and 2 bases from J, the junction kept 5 bases outside the gene matches. This CDR3 is built from 16 residues. Germline CDR1 reads ENHRY; CDR2 reads SYGVKD.

This rearrangement joins TRBV3-1 (or the pseudogene TRBV3-2) to TRBJ1-6; D is unresolved. The V gene's germline CDR1 is LGHDT and CDR2 YNNKEL (reference sequence). Between the trimmed V and J ends, which lost 6 bases and 6 bases, there was a span of 9 bases. The CDR3 runs to 13 residues. The CDR3, as DNA: TGTGCCAGCAGACGGGGTGCTAATTCACCCCTCCACTTT. It yields the protein CASRRGANSPLHF.

The V and J genes are TRBV18 and TRBJ2-7, with D possibly TRBD1 on 6 matching bases. The CDR3 is 17 residues long. V lost 0 bases and J lost 2, with 17 bases in between. Germline CDR1 is KGHSH and CDR2 is LQKENI. The CDR3 region is CASSPPSVGGVTYEQYF. CDR3 bases: TGTGCCAGCTCACCACCCTCTGTTGGGGGCGTCACCTACGAGCAGTACTTC.

V usage is TRBV19 and J usage is TRBJ1-6; 8 nucleotides align to TRBD1. CDR3 length: 15 amino acids. Per the germline V gene, CDR1 is LNHDA and CDR2 is SQIVND (reference sequence). Trimming cost V 3 bases and J 6 bases; bases outside gene matches: 4. The CDR3 sequence: CASSIQQGANSPLHF. Here the CDR3 DNA reads TGTGCCAGTAGTATTCAGCAGGGGGCTAATTCACCCCTCCACTTT.

This sequence joins TRBV11-2 and TRBJ1-1, with D possibly being TRBD1 (5 bases). The V end was cut by 5 bases, the J end by 11 bases, with 12 bases between. The CDR3 loop spans 11 amino acids. CDR1 is SGHAT, CDR2 FQNNGV, per germline. As DNA, the CDR3 is TGTGCCAGCAGCCCGACAGTTCAGGCTTTCTTT. Translated: CASSPTVQAFF.

The chain uses TRBV9 and TRBJ2-1, with 13 nucleotides matching TRBD2. V was pared by 3 bases and J by 8 bases, with 8 bases of the junction left unmatched. The germline CDR1 and CDR2 sequences are SGDLS and YYNGEE. This CDR3 has 16 residues. DNA of the CDR3: TGTGCCAGCAGCGCACCAGGACTAGCGGGGGACGATGAGCAGTTCTTC. Protein product: CASSAPGLAGDDEQFF.